These T cell receptor beta chains were read from a single sample in a study of T cell changes during pregnancy in multiple sclerosis. Clones were read by immunoSEQ multiplex PCR, and TCRdb kept only the in-frame ones, dropping some. The sample contains tens of thousands of clones, around 92% of which appear only once. The sequenced sample was CD4+ T cells from peripheral blood mononuclear cells, obtained in the second trimester of pregnancy. The receptors stem from a female donor in good health, enrolled as a control in a pregnancy study. Both conserved end residues are part of each CDR3.

v_call cdr3_aa
TRBV7-9 CASSLGGRETQYF
TRBV28 CASGVRWGSGGGNTIYF
TRBV7-9 CASSDRVGYTF
TRBV19 CASSSSTGGADTQYF
TRBV7-9 CASSIRQDYGYTF
TRBV14 CASSQVVRNYGSYTF
TRBV19 CASSSSVGSGGYTF
TRBV27 CASSLSRRMNTEAFF
TRBV7-9 CASSLGGGANVLTF
TRBV6-6 CASSKLGLAGYEQYF
TRBV4-1 CASSQAGTGRYEKLFF
TRBV28 CASSPSRENYGYTF
TRBV5-1 CASRLGQSQETQYF
TRBV6-1 CASSETGGPDTQYF
TRBV30 CAWSDSGLAGAGDTQYF
TRBV5-4 CASSDGQGLYGYTF
TRBV7-2 CASRTGPYNEQFF
TRBV15 CATAGGPSRNTGELFF
TRBV10-3 CAMSQGRYEQYF
TRBV11-2 CASSLGLTGDRPQHF
TRBV19 CASTQGGRLRTGELFF
TRBV5-1 CASSQTSDEQYF
TRBV28 CASSPNHSNRDSAFSGNTIYF
TRBV28 CASSLGADAPRGYTF
TRBV27 CASSYKRNEQFF
TRBV28 CASSLVTSVYNEQFF
TRBV15 CATSRDPRSSYEQYF
TRBV11-2 CASSTIRGTHEQYF
TRBV28 CATTSGAYNEQFF
TRBV2 CASSLADTQYF
TRBV29-1 CSVGGGSQFEQYF
TRBV5-1 CASSLTPAGTGELFF
TRBV18 CASSLAGTGGYEQYF
TRBV2 CASSEQGTMYEQYF
TRBV11-2 CASRPLAGGLYEQYF
TRBV6-1 CASRRQGDQPQHF
TRBV5-6 CASSLATGGNEKLFF
TRBV7-2 CASSLGGRAYNEQFF
TRBV6-5 CASTLDRLNTEAFF
TRBV28 CASSLYFLAGSHNEQFF
TRBV30 CAWSVNRHPYEQYF
TRBV15 CATSRRGGGAGTDTQYF
TRBV19 CASKKGDYGYTF
TRBV12-5 CASEYGAGGGGETQYF
TRBV5-1 CASSLEAVNTEAFF
TRBV14 CASSPLGRAGYNEQFF
TRBV7-6 CASSPEDGLAGAYEQYF
TRBV7-3 CASSPSGGSTDTQYF
TRBV1 CTSSQVRSGTSGSFVYNEQFF
TRBV7-2 CASSLPHQNTEAFF
TRBV28 CASTPPQRLAGGEQYF